Below, one T cell receptor (beta chain) is given with its context. Its specificity is not known. This CDR3 has 13 residues. Germline V gives CDR1 MNHEY, CDR2 SVGAGI. Between the trimmed V and J ends, which lost 2 bases and 7 bases, there was a span of 9 bases. This entry belongs to a study of cytomegalovirus exposure and HLA in healthy donors. Notes on the study in general: For presence/absence analyses, sequencing depth was assumed to be roughly uniform across donors. Sequencing artifact likely explains a cluster of highly shared sequence variants. Using the classifier, cytomegalovirus status was reportedly diagnosed with high specificity and sensitivity.

PCR was performed using 60 Vbeta and 13 Jbeta primers. Libraries were prepared by immunoSEQ multiplex PCR; TCRdb keeps only in-frame clonotypes and omits some of them. The sample has about 160,000 clones; roughly 80% are singletons. The source material was PBMCs. This TCR was recovered from a man aged 30 to 39 in good health and CMV-seropositive. The chain carries TRBV6-5 and TRBJ1-5, with D uncertain. The CDR3, as DNA: TGTGCCAGCAGTTACACGGCGGGCCAGCCCCAGCATTTT. Translation gives CASSYTAGQPQHF.